This is a list of T cell receptor beta chains from one sample in a study of T cells in Graves' hyperthyroidism and ophthalmopathy. From the multiplex PCR reads, TCRdb called clonotypes with MiXCR, one entry per CDR3 protein. Here the sample spans approximately 210,000 distinct CDR3 sequences, roughly 17% being singletons. The specimen was blood. The receptor set was obtained from a man aged 45-65 years with Graves' hyperthyroidism. CDR3s include the opening cysteine and the closing phenylalanine or tryptophan. Fields, in order: J gene, clone size, V gene, D gene, CDR3 DNA, CDR3 protein. A D gene is named only where the DNA matches it firmly. Where a row states a size, it is once, few, many or the class of an expanded clone; other rows omit it.

TRBJ2-2,many,TRBV30,TRBD2,TGTGCCTGGAGTGTAGGGGCTAGCGGAGACCGGGAGCTGTTTTTT,CAWSVGASGDRELFF
TRBJ2-5,many,TRBV24-1,NA,TGTGCCACCAGTGATTTGCTAGAGACCCAGTACTTC,CATSDLLETQYF
TRBJ2-5,NA,TRBV29-1,NA,TGCAGGACTCTTATGGGAGAGACCCAGTACTTC,CRTLMGETQYF
TRBJ2-5,many,TRBV20-1,NA,TGCAGTGCCAAAGCTAGCGCGTTCCAAGAGACCCAGTACTTC,CSAKASAFQETQYF
TRBJ2-1,NA,TRBV10-2,NA,TGCGCCAGCAGCCCTTGGGAGGACTCCTACAATGAGCAGTTCTTC,CASSPWEDSYNEQFF
TRBJ2-7,many,TRBV6-2/TRBV6-3,NA,TGTGCCAGCAGTTACTCGATGGTAATATACGAGCAGTACTTC,CASSYSMVIYEQYF
TRBJ1-1,many,TRBV28,NA,TGTGCCAGCAGTTCGCAGGGGAAGAACACTGAAGCTTTCTTT,CASSSQGKNTEAFF
TRBJ2-1,many,TRBV11-2,NA,TGTGCCAGCAGCCAACTTAGCGGAGGGCTTGAGCAGTTCTTC,CASSQLSGGLEQFF
TRBJ1-5,many,TRBV12-3/TRBV12-4,TRBD1,TGTGCCAGCAGTTTAAGTCAGGGGGCAGTCAATCAGCCCCAGCATTTT,CASSLSQGAVNQPQHF
TRBJ2-2,many,TRBV7-8,NA,TGTGCCAGCAGCCTCGGGTCCGGGTCGACCGGGGAGCTGTTTTTT,CASSLGSGSTGELFF
TRBJ1-5,few,TRBV6-1,NA,TGTGCCAGCAGTGAGCCTTGGGGAGGGGGGAGCAATCAGCCCCAGCATTTT,CASSEPWGGGSNQPQHF